The subject of this entry is one TCR beta chain. The entry originates in a study of CD8 T cells in Susac syndrome. Looking at the study overall: The sequenced Susac syndrome patients comprised 5 or 6 with active disease and about eight in remission.

Sequencing of TCR beta was undertaken in CD8+ and CD4+ T cells derived from blood. Under recently defined diagnostic criteria, the patients with Susac syndrome qualified as having definite or probable disease. When the RNA was reverse transcribed, random hexamers were used with an input of 0.5 to 1 ug. immunoSEQ multiplex PCR amplified TCR beta CDR3 across 54 Vbeta, 13 Jbeta. Via MiXCR, TCRdb re-called the immunoSEQ multiplex PCR reads, giving one row per CDR3 protein. The table shows over 130,000 distinct CDR3 sequences, with 85% to 95% occurring only once. The CDR3 spans 16 residues. V was shortened by 0 bases and J by 4 bases, with 13 bases between the two germline ends. Germline lookup yields CDR1 LGHDT and CDR2 YNNKEL (reference sequence).

The sequence was obtained from a human donor with Susac syndrome. The genes are TRBV3-1 and TRBJ1-5; D gene ambiguous. Input material: CD4+ T cells from PBMCs. CDR3 nucleotide sequence: TGTGCCAGCAGCCAAGATTATGTTGGACGGAATCAGCCCCAGCATTTT. It translates to CASSQDYVGRNQPQHF.